A single sample gave rise to the 6 T cell receptor beta chains below, sequenced in a study of blood T cell repertoires in COVID-19. Sequenced by immunoSEQ multiplex PCR; TCRdb stores in-frame clones only, minus some. Here the sample spans roughly 200,000 clones, around 79% being singletons. Sequencing input: peripheral blood. The receptor set was obtained from a woman aged 40 to 50 with COVID-19, enrolled during active disease.

CDR3 region: CASSSSVGGGPNYGYTF. The CDR3 DNA is TGTGCCAGCAGCTCGTCGGTGGGAGGGGGGCCTAACTATGGCTACACCTTC. The chain combines TRBV7-9 with TRBJ1-2; D might be TRBD1 (6 bases). The V gene lost 4 bases and the J gene lost 0 bases, with 18 bases spanning the gap. The CDR3 runs 17 residues. CDR1 and CDR2 (germline): SEHNR, FQNEAQ (reference sequence).

The V and J genes are TRBV19 and TRBJ2-3; TRBD2 matches 8 bases. Germline-derived CDR1 and CDR2 are LNHDA and SQIVND (reference sequence). This CDR3 spans 15 amino acids. The junction had 10 bases not matched to a gene; V was cut back by 7 bases and J by 4 bases. The CDR3 reads CASTPTSGGSDTQYF. Here the CDR3 DNA reads TGTGCCAGTACCCCCACCAGCGGGGGTTCAGATACGCAGTATTTT. The full variable domain, in which reference TRBV19 and TRBJ2-3 provide the parts outside the CDR3, is DGGITQSPKYLFRKEGQNVTLSCEQNLNHDAMYWYRQDPGQGLRLIYYSQIVNDFQKGDIAEGYSVSREKKESFPLTVTSAQKNPTAFYLCASTPTSGGSDTQYFGPGTRLTVL.

The chain links TRBV4-3 to TRBJ2-1; 8 nucleotides line up with TRBD2. This CDR3 has 15 residues. Germline V CDR1 and CDR2: LGHNA, YSLEER. V was clipped by 0 bases and J by 7 bases; unmatched bases: 5. The CDR3 is CASSQEAIAGNEQFF. CDR3 DNA: TGCGCCAGCAGCCAAGAGGCAATAGCGGGGAATGAGCAGTTCTTC.

This clone showed up just a few times. V usage is TRBV5-8 and J usage is TRBJ2-1; 8 bases map to TRBD2. The CDR3 covers 17 residues. CDR1 SGHTS and CDR2 YDEGEE come from the germline V gene. V dropped 4 bases and J dropped 9; count of bases not matched to a gene: 18. CDR3 residues: CASSKTSDVTKLSEQFF. The CDR3 DNA is TGTGCCAGCAGCAAGACTAGCGACGTTACCAAACTAAGTGAGCAGTTCTTC.

The rearrangement links TRBV10-3 to TRBJ1-5, with a tentative D call TRBD1 (6 bases). The CDR3 runs to 16 residues. Trimming left V 0 bases short and J 4 bases short, with 13 bases between. Germline V CDR1 and CDR2: ENHRY, SYGVKD. As DNA, the CDR3 is TGTGCCATCAGTGAGTCGGCGAGGGGGTTGAATCAGCCCCAGCATTTT. This sequence encodes CAISESARGLNQPQHF.

This chain uses TRBV29-1 with TRBJ1-4; D perhaps matches TRBD1 (5 bases). The germline CDR1 and CDR2 sequences are SQVTM and ANQGSEA. Trimming shortened V by 6 bases and J by 13 bases, and 18 bases separated the two germline ends. The CDR3 totals 12 residues. In nucleotides, the CDR3 is TGCAGCGTAAGGATGACAGCCGAGCGACTGTTTTTT. It yields the protein CSVRMTAERLFF.